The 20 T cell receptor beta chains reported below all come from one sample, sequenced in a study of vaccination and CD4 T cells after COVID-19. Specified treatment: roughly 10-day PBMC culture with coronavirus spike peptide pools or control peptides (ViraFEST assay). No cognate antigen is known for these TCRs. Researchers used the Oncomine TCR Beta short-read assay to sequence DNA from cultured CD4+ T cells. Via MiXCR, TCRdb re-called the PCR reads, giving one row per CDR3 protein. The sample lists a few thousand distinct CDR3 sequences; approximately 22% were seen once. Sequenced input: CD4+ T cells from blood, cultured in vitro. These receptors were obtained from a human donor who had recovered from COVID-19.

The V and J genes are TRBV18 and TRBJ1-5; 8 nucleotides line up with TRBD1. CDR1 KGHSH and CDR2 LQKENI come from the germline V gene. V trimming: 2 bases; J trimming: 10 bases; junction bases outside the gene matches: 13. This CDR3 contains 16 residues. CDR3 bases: TGTGCCAGCTCACCAGCGACAGGGGCTCGATCCCAACCCCAGCATTTT. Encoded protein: CASSPATGARSQPQHF.

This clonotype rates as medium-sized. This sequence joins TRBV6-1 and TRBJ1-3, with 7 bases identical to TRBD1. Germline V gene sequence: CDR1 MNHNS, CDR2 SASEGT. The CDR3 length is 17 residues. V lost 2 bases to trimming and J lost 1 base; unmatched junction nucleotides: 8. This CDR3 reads CASSEISGGTSGNTIYF. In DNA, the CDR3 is TGTGCCAGCAGTGAAATTTCAGGGGGGACATCTGGAAACACCATATATTTT.

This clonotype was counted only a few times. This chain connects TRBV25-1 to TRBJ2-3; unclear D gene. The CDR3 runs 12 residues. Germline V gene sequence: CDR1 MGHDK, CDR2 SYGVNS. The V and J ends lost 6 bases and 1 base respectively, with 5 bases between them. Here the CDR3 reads CASRAGTDTQYF. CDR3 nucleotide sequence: TGTGCCAGCAGGGCAGGCACAGATACGCAGTATTTT.

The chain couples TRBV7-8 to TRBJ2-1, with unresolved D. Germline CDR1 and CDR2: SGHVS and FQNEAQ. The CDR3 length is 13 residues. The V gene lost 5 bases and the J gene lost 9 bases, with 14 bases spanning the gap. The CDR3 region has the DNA TGTGCCAGCAGCCTCCCTTTTCTCTCTGAGCAGTTCTTC. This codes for CASSLPFLSEQFF. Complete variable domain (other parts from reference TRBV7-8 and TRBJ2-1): GAGVSQSPRYKVAKRGQDVALRCDPISGHVSLFWYQQALGQGPEFLTYFQNEAQLDKSGLPSDRFFAERPEGSVSTLKIQRTQQEDSAVYLCASSLPFLSEQFFGPGTRLTVL.

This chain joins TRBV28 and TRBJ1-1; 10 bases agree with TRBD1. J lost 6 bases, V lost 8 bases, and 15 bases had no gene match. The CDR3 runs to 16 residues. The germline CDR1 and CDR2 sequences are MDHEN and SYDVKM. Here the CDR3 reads CASFKTKGQGNSEAFF. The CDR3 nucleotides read TGTGCCAGCTTTAAGACAAAGGGACAGGGGAATTCTGAAGCTTTCTTT. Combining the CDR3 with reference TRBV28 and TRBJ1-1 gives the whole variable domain DVKVTQSSRYLVKRTGEKVFLECVQDMDHENMFWYRQDPGLGLRLIYFSYDVKMKEKGDIPEGYSVSREKKERFSLILESASTNQTSMYLCASFKTKGQGNSEAFFGQGTRLTVV.

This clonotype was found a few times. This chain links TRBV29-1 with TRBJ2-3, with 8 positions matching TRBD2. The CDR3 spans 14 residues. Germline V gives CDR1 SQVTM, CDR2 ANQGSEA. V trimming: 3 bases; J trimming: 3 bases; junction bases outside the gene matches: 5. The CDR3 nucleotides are TGCAGCGTTGATTACGGGGGGGGGACAGATACGCAGTATTTT. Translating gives CSVDYGGGTDTQYF.

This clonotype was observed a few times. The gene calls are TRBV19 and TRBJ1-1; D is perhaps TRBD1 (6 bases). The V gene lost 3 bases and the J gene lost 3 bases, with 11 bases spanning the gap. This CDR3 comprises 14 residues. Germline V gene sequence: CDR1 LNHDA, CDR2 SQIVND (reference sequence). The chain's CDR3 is CASSIPGAHTEAFF. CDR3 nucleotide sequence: TGTGCCAGTAGTATTCCGGGGGCACACACTGAAGCTTTCTTT. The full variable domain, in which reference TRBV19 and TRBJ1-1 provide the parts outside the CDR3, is DGGITQSPKYLFRKEGQNVTLSCEQNLNHDAMYWYRQDPGQGLRLIYYSQIVNDFQKGDIAEGYSVSREKKESFPLTVTSAQKNPTAFYLCASSIPGAHTEAFFGQGTRLTVV.

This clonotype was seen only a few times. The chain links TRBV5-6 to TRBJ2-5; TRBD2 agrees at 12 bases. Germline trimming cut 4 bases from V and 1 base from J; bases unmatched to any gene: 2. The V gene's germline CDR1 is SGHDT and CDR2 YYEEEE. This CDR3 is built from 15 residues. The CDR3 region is CASSQLAGGQETQYF. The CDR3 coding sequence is TGTGCCAGCAGCCAACTAGCGGGGGGCCAAGAGACCCAGTACTTC.

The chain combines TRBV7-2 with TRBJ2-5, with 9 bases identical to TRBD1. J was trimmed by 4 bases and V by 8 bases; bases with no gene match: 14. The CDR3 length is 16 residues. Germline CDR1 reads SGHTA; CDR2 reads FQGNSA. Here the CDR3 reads CASLSQGQGNGETQYF. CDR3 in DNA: TGTGCCAGCTTATCGCAGGGACAGGGAAACGGAGAGACCCAGTACTTC.

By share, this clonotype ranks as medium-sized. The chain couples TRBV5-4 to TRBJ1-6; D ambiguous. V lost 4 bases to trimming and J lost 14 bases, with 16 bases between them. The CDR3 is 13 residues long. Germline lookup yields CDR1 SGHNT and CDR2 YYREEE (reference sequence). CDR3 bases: TGTGCCAGCAGCCCCGGGCCAGAAAGGACCCTCCACTTT. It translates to CASSPGPERTLHF.

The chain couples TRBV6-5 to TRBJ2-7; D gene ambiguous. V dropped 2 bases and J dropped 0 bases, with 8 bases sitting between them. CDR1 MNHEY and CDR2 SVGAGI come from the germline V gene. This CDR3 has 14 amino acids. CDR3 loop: CASSYQVNSYEQYF. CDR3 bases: TGTGCCAGCAGTTACCAAGTAAACTCCTACGAGCAGTACTTC.

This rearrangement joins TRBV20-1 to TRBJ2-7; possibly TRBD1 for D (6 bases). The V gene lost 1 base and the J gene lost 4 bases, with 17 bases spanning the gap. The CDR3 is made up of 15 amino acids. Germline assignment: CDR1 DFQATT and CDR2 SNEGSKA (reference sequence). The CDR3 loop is CSARAPGQGKYEQYF. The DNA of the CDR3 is TGCAGTGCTAGAGCTCCGGGACAAGGGAAGTACGAGCAGTACTTC.

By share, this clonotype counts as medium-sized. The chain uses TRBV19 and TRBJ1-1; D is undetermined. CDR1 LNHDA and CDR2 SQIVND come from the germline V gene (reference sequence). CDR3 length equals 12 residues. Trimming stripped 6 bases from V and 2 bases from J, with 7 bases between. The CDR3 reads CASRYANTEAFF. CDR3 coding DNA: TGTGCCAGTAGGTATGCAAACACTGAAGCTTTCTTT.

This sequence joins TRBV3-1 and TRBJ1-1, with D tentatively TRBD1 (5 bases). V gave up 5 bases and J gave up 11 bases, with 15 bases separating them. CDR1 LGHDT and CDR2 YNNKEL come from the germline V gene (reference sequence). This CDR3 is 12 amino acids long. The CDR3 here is CASSYQGVGAFF. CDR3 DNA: TGTGCCAGCAGCTACCAGGGTGTGGGGGCTTTCTTT.

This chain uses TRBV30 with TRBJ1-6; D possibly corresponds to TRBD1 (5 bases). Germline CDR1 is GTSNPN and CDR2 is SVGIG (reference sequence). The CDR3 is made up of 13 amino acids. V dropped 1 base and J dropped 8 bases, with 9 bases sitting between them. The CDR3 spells CAWSDEGYSPLHF. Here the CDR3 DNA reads TGTGCCTGGAGTGATGAGGGGTATTCACCCCTCCACTTT.

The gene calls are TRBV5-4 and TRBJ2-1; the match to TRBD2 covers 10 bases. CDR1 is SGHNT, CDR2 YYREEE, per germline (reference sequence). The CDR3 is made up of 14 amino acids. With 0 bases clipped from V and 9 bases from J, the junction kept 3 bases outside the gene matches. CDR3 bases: TGTGCCAGCAGCTTGGAGGCTAGCGGGAGTGAGCAGTTCTTC. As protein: CASSLEASGSEQFF.

The CDR3 sequence: CSALGIAGGGNEQFF. CDR3 sequence (DNA): TGCAGTGCCCTTGGAATAGCGGGGGGGGGTAATGAGCAGTTCTTC. The J gene is TRBJ2-1, the V gene TRBV20-1, with 11 nucleotides matching TRBD2. The CDR3 sequence is 15 residues long. Germline CDR1 DFQATT, CDR2 SNEGSKA (reference sequence). V was clipped by 6 bases and J by 7 bases; unmatched bases: 11.

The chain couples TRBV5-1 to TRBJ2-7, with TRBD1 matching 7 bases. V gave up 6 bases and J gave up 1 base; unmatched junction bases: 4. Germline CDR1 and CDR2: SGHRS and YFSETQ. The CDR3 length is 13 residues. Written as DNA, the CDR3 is TGCGCCAGCACGATGACAGGGTCCTACGAGCAGTACTTC. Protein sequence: CASTMTGSYEQYF.

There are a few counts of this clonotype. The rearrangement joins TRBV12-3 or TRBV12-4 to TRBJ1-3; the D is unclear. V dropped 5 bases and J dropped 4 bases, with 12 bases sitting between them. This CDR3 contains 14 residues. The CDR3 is CASSLRRGGNTIYF. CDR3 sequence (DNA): TGTGCCAGCAGTCTCCGACGGGGAGGAAACACCATATATTTT.

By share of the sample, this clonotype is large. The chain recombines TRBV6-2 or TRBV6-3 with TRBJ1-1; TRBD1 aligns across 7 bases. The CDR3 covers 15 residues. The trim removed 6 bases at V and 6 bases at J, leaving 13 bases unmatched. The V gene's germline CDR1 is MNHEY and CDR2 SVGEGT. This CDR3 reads CASSYLGGQIAEAFF. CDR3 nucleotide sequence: TGTGCCAGCAGCTACCTTGGGGGACAGATCGCTGAAGCTTTCTTT.